Sequencing of this T cell receptor beta chain was carried out in a study of T cell changes during pregnancy in multiple sclerosis. The CDR3 is made up of 15 amino acids. Trimming removed 3 bases at V and 0 bases at J, with 11 bases between. The germline CDR1 and CDR2 sequences are SGHRS and YFSETQ. Repertoires were generated with immunoSEQ multiplex PCR, while TCRdb's copy carries only in-frame clones and drops some. The sample lists tens of thousands of clones; over 75% were seen once. The chain uses TRBV5-1 and TRBJ2-3, with TRBD2 as a possible D gene (6 bases). Sample: CD4+ T cells from peripheral blood mononuclear cells, taken before pregnancy. The sequence was collected from a female donor with multiple sclerosis, enrolled in a pregnancy study. CDR3 DNA: TGCGCCAGCAGCTCCCGGGACTGGAGCACAGATACGCAGTATTTT. Its protein is CASSSRDWSTDTQYF.